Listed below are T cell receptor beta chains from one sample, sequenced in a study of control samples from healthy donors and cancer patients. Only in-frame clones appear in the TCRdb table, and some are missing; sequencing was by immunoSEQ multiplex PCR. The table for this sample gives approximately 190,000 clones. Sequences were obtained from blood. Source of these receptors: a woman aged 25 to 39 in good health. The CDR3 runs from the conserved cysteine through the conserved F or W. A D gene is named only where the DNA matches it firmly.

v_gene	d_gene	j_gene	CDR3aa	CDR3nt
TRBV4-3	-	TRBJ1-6	CASSQVTEYNSPLHF	TGCGCCAGCAGCCAAGTAACAGAGTATAATTCACCCCTCCACTTT
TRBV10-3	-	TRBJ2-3	CAISRTPRSDTDTQYF	TGTGCCATCAGTCGGACCCCCCGTAGTGACACAGATACGCAGTATTTT
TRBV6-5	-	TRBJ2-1	CASRMDGNSEQFF	TGTGCCAGCAGAATGGATGGGAATAGTGAGCAGTTCTTC
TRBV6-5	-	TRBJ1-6	CASSYEGQGSPLHF	TGTGCCAGCAGTTACGAAGGTCAAGGGTCACCCCTCCACTTT
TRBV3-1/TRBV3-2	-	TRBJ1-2	CASSHHIQGGGYTF	TGTGCCAGCAGCCATCACATACAGGGTGGTGGCTACACCTTC
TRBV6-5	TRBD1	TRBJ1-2	CASSWTGDYGYTF	TGTGCCAGCAGTTGGACAGGAGATTATGGCTACACCTTC
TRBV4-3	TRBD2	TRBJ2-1	CASSPGTISEQFF	TGCGCCAGCAGCCCCGGGACTATCAGCGAGCAGTTCTTC
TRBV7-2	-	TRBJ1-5	CASSLRGRGPQHF	TGTGCCAGCAGCTTAAGGGGACGAGGGCCCCAGCATTTT
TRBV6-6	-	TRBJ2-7	CASSYSPQWRDEQYF	TGTGCCAGCAGTTACTCGCCTCAATGGAGGGACGAGCAGTACTTC
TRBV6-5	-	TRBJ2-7	CASSWTIRNYEQYF	TGTGCCAGCAGTTGGACCATAAGGAACTACGAGCAGTACTTC
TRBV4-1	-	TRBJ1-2	CASSPSLGSYGYTF	TGCGCCAGCAGCCCGAGTCTAGGGAGCTATGGCTACACCTTC
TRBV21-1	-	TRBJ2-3	CASIGPFGTSGGLDSTDTQYF	TGTGCCAGCATTGGGCCCTTCGGGACTAGCGGGGGGCTTGATAGCACAGATACGCAGTATTTT
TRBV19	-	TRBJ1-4	CASSMGYSPNEKLFF	TGTGCCAGTAGTATGGGGTACAGCCCAAATGAAAAACTGTTTTTT
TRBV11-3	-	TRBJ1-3	CASSSTGSDGNTIYF	TGTGCCAGCAGCTCTACAGGGTCGGATGGAAACACCATATATTTT
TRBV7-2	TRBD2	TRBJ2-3	CASSLTSGGALGADTQYF	TGTGCCAGCAGCCTGACTAGCGGGGGGGCCTTGGGCGCAGATACGCAGTATTTT
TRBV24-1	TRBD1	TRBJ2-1	CATSTPTGAYNEQFF	TGTGCCACCAGTACACCGACAGGGGCCTACAATGAGCAGTTCTTC
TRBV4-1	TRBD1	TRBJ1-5	CASSQDQGVQPQHF	TGCGCCAGCAGCCAAGATCAGGGGGTTCAGCCCCAGCATTTT
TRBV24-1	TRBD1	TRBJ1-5	CATSDPRQGDQPQHF	TGTGCCACCAGTGACCCTCGACAGGGTGATCAGCCCCAGCATTTT
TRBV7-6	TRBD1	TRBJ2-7	CASTNRGAYEQYF	TGTGCCAGCACCAACAGGGGAGCCTACGAGCAGTACTTC
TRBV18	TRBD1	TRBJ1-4	CASSTGGSGKLFF	TGTGCCAGCTCGACAGGGGGCTCAGGAAAACTGTTTTTT
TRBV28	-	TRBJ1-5	CASSLYRDYQPQHF	TGTGCCAGCAGTTTATATAGGGACTATCAGCCCCAGCATTTT
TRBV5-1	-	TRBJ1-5	CASSSPRWTDSNQPQHF	TGCGCCAGCAGTTCTCCCCGTTGGACAGATAGCAATCAGCCCCAGCATTTT
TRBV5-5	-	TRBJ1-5	CASSLQGSQPQHF	TGTGCCAGCAGCTTACAAGGGAGTCAGCCCCAGCATTTT
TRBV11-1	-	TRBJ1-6	CASSLREQGNSPLHF	TGTGCCAGCAGCTTACGGGAACAGGGCAATTCACCCCTCCACTTT
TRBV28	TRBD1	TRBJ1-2	CASSSTTGIYGYTF	TGTGCCAGCAGTTCGACGACAGGGATCTATGGCTACACCTTC
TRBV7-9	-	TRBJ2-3	CASSSPGTDTQYF	TGTGCCAGCAGCTCCCCCGGCACAGATACGCAGTATTTT
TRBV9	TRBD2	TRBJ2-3	CASSPRTSGDTQYF	TGTGCCAGCAGCCCCCGGACTAGTGGAGATACGCAGTATTTT
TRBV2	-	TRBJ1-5	CASRRTDQPQHF	TGTGCCAGCAGACGGACCGATCAGCCCCAGCATTTT
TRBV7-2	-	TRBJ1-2	CASSASGTRYGYTF	TGTGCCAGCAGCGCGTCCGGGACCCGCTATGGCTACACCTTC
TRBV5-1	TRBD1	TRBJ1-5	CASSRTGSGNQPQHF	TGCGCCAGCAGCAGGACAGGGAGTGGGAATCAGCCCCAGCATTTT
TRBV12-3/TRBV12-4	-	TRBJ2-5	CASSSRRETQYF	TGTGCCAGCAGTTCCCGCCGGGAGACCCAGTACTTC
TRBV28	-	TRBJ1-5	CASKGLISNQPQHF	TGTGCCAGCAAAGGACTGATTAGCAATCAGCCCCAGCATTTT
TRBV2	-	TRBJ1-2	CASTVSPGGEFVAYGYTF	TGTGCCAGCACAGTTTCTCCGGGAGGAGAGTTCGTCGCCTATGGCTACACCTTC
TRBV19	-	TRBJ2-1	CASSFLTRGNEQFF	TGTGCCAGTAGTTTCTTGACTAGGGGCAATGAGCAGTTCTTC
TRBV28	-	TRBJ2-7	CASSPGPPSYEQYF	TGTGCCAGCAGCCCGGGGCCTCCCTCCTACGAGCAGTACTTC
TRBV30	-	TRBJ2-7	CAWGLSGEQYF	TGTGCCTGGGGCCTCTCAGGCGAGCAGTACTTC
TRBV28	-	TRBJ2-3	CASSSTISRGKIRADTQYF	TGTGCCAGCAGTTCCACCATTAGTCGGGGGAAAATTCGGGCAGATACGCAGTATTTT
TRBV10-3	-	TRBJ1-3	CAIRDSFSGNTIYF	TGTGCCATCAGGGACAGTTTCTCTGGAAACACCATATATTTT
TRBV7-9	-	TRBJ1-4	CASSFTDATNEKLFF	TGTGCCAGCAGCTTTACAGACGCAACTAATGAAAAACTGTTTTTT
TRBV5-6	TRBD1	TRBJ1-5	CASSRGTDIFYSNQPQHF	TGTGCCAGCAGCCGTGGGACAGATATTTTCTATAGCAATCAGCCCCAGCATTTT
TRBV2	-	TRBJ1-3	CASSEHPPGNTIYF	TGTGCCAGCAGTGAACATCCCCCAGGAAACACCATATATTTT
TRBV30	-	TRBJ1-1	CAWGRRGGSRTEAFF	TGTGCCTGGGGACGGAGGGGGGGGTCTCGGACTGAAGCTTTCTTT
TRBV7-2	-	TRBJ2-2	CASSLRVWGLNTGELFF	TGTGCCAGCAGCTTAAGGGTGTGGGGGTTGAACACCGGGGAGCTGTTTTTT
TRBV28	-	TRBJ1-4	CASSFSDNEKLFF	TGTGCCAGCAGTTTCAGTGATAATGAAAAACTGTTTTTT
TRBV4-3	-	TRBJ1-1	CASSQQGLNTEAFF	TGCGCCAGCAGCCAACAGGGGTTGAACACTGAAGCTTTCTTT
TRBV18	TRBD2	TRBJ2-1	CASSPRSGGVNEQFF	TGTGCCAGCTCACCACGGAGCGGGGGAGTCAATGAGCAGTTCTTC
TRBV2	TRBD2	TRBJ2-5	CASSQASSGGTHQETQYF	TGTGCCAGCAGTCAGGCGTCTAGCGGGGGGACCCACCAAGAGACCCAGTACTTC
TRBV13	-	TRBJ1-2	CASSSSRNPNYGYTF	TGTGCCAGCAGCTCCTCGAGGAACCCTAACTATGGCTACACCTTC
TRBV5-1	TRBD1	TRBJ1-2	CASSLAADRAPYYGYTF	TGCGCCAGCAGCTTGGCCGCGGACAGGGCTCCTTACTATGGCTACACCTTC
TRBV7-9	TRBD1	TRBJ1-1	CASRGQGARSVTEAFF	TGTGCCAGCAGAGGACAGGGGGCTCGGAGTGTCACTGAAGCTTTCTTT
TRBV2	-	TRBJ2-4	CASSDVGVNIQYF	TGTGCCAGCAGTGATGTTGGAGTAAACATTCAGTACTTC